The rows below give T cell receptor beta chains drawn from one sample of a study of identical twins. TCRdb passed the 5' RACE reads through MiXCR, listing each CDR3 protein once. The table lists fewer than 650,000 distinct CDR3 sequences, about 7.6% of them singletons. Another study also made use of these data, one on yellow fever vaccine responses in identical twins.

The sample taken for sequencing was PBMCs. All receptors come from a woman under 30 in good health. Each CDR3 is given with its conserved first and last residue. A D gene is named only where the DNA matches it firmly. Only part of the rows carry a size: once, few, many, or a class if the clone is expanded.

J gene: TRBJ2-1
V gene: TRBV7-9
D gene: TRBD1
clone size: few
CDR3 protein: CASSRGTGISNEQFF
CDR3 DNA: TGTGCCAGCAGCCGCGGGACAGGGATAAGCAATGAGCAGTTCTTC

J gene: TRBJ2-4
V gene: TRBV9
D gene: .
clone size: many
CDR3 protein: CASSVDVRRKNIQYF
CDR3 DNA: TGTGCCAGCAGCGTAGACGTAAGGAGGAAAAACATTCAGTACTTC

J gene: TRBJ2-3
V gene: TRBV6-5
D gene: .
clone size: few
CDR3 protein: CASSYSLGARVESTDTQYF
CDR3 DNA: TGTGCCAGCAGTTACTCGCTTGGGGCCAGGGTGGAAAGCACAGATACGCAGTATTTT

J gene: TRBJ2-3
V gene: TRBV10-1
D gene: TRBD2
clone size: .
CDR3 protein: CASGGGIDTQYF
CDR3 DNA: TGCGCCAGCGGCGGGGGGATAGATACGCAGTATTTT

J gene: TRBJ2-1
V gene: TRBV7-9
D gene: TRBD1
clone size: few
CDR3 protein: CASTGQGGYEQFF
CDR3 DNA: TGTGCCAGCACAGGACAGGGGGGCTATGAGCAGTTCTTC

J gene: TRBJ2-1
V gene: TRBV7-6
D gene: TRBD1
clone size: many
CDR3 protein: CASSHIAVQGAEDEQFF
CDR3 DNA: TGTGCCAGCAGCCATATCGCGGTACAGGGGGCAGAGGATGAGCAGTTCTTC

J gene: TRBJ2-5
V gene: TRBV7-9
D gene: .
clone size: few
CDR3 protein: CASSLKTLQETQYF
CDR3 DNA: TGTGCCAGCAGCTTGAAGACACTTCAAGAGACCCAGTACTTC

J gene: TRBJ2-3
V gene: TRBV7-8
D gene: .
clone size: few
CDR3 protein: CASSLAAVETDTQYF
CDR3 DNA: TGTGCCAGCAGCTTAGCGGCAGTAGAGACAGATACGCAGTATTTT

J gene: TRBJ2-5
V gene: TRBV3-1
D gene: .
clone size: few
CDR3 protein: CASSQDTTGPGETQYF
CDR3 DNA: TGTGCCAGCAGCCAAGATACGACGGGGCCGGGGGAGACCCAGTACTTC

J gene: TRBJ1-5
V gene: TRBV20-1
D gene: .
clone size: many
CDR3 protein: CSASLGFSNQPQHF
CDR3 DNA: TGCAGTGCTAGTCTGGGGTTTAGCAATCAGCCCCAGCATTTT

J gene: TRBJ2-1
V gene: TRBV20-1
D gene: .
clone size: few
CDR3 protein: CSARAWDAWNEQFF
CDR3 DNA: TGCAGTGCTAGGGCATGGGACGCATGGAATGAGCAGTTCTTC

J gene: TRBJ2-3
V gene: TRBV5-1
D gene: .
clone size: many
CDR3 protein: CASSLRGWGPTDTQYF
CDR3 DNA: TGCGCCAGCAGCTTAAGGGGATGGGGACCCACAGATACGCAGTATTTT

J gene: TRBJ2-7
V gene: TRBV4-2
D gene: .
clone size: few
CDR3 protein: CASSQVVGSSYEQYF
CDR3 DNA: TGTGCCAGCAGCCAAGTGGTAGGGAGTTCGTACGAGCAGTACTTC

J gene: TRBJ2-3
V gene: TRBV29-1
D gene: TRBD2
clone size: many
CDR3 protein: CSVDPGGTQYF
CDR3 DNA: TGCAGCGTTGACCCGGGAGGAACGCAGTATTTT

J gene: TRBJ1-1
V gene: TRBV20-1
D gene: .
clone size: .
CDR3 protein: CSASEGFVTEAFF
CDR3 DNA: TGCAGTGCTAGTGAAGGGTTTGTCACTGAAGCTTTCTTT

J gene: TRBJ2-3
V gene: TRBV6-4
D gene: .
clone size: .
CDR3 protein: CACSLRLGTAARLGTQYF
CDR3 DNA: TGTGCCTGCAGTTTACGGTTAGGGACCGCGGCGAGGTTGGGTACGCAGTATTTT

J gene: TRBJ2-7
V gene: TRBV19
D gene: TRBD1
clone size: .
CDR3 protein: CASSKDRGGSSSYEQYF
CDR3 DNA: TGTGCCAGTAGTAAAGACAGGGGGGGATCCAGCTCCTACGAGCAGTACTTC

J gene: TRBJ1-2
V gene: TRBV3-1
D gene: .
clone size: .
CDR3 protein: CASSQGPGGGYGYTF
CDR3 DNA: TGTGCCAGCAGCCAAGGACCGGGCGGAGGCTATGGCTACACCTTC

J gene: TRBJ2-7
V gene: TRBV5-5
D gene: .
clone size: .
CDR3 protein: CASSLSGPEREQYF
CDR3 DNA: TGTGCCAGCAGCTTATCGGGACCCGAGCGCGAGCAGTACTTC

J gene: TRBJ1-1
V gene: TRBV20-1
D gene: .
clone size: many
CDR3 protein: CSASTGVEAFF
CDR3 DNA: TGCAGTGCATCGACAGGAGTTGAAGCTTTCTTT

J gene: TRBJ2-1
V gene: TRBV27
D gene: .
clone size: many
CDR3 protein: CASSFIAASYNEQFF
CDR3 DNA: TGTGCCAGCAGTTTCATAGCGGCCTCCTACAATGAGCAGTTCTTC

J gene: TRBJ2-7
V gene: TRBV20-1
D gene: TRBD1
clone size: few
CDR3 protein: CSAREGGAGSYEQYF
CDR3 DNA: TGCAGTGCTAGAGAAGGGGGCGCAGGCTCCTACGAGCAGTACTTC

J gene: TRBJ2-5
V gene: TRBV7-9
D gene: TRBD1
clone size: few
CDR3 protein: CASSSSIGGQETQYF
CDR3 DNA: TGTGCCAGCAGCTCGTCCATAGGGGGCCAGGAGACCCAGTACTTC

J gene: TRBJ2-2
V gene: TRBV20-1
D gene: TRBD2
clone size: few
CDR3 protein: CSARAGGPGSGELFF
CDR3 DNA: TGCAGTGCTAGAGCGGGGGGGCCCGGGTCCGGGGAGCTGTTTTTT

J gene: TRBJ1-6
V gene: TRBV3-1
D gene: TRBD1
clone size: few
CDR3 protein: CASSPDRGSSPLHF
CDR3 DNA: TGTGCCAGCAGCCCGGACAGGGGGAGTTCACCCCTCCACTTT

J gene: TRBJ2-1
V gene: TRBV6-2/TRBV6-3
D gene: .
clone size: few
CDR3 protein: CASSYSRLTQFF
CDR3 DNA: TGTGCCAGCAGTTACTCTAGGTTAACGCAGTTCTTC

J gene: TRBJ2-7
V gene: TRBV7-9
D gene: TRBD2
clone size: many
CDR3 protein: CASSLGLSSGGTYEQYF
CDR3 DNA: TGTGCCAGCAGCTTAGGATTATCTAGCGGCGGGACCTACGAGCAGTACTTC

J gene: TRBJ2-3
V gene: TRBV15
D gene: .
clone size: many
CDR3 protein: CATSRVGLPSTDTQYF
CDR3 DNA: TGTGCCACCAGCAGAGTGGGCCTCCCCAGCACAGATACGCAGTATTTT

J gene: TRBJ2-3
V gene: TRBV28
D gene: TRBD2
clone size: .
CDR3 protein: CARRTGTRPTDTQYF
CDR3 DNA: TGTGCCAGACGGACCGGGACTAGACCCACAGATACGCAGTATTTT

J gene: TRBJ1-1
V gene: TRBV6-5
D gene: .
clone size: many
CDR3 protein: CASSSLTANTEAFF
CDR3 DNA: TGTGCCAGCAGTTCTTTGACAGCGAACACTGAAGCTTTCTTT

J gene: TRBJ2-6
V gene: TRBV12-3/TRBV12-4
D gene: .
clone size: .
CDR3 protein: CASSLLGRLSGANVLTF
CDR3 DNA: TGTGCCAGCAGTTTATTGGGACGGCTCTCTGGGGCCAACGTCCTGACTTTC

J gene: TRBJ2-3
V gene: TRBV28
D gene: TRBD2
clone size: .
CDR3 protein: CASSLIWRGDSTDTQYF
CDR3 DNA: TGTGCCAGCAGTTTAATATGGCGGGGGGATTCCACAGATACGCAGTATTTT

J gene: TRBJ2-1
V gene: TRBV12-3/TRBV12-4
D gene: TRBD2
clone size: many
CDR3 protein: CASSYGLAVEQFF
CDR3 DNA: TGTGCCAGCAGCTACGGACTAGCGGTTGAGCAGTTCTTC

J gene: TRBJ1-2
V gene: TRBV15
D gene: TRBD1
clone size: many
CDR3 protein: CATSRDLDRGNYGYTF
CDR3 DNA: TGTGCCACCAGCAGAGATTTGGACAGGGGTAACTATGGCTACACCTTC

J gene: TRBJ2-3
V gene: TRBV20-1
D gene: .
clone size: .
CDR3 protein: CSANALGPADTQYF
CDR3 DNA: TGCAGTGCTAACGCGTTGGGGCCAGCAGATACGCAGTATTTT

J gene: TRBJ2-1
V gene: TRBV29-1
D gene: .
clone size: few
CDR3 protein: CSVDNVGPGVDEQFF
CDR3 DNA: TGCAGCGTTGACAACGTGGGACCAGGGGTCGATGAGCAGTTCTTC

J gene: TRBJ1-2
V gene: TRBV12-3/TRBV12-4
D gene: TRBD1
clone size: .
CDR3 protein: CASMGKTGGDGYTF
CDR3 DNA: TGTGCCAGCATGGGGAAGACAGGGGGCGACGGCTACACCTTC

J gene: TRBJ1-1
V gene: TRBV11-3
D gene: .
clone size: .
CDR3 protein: CASSLAGVDTEAFF
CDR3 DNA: TGTGCCAGCAGCTTGGCGGGAGTAGACACTGAAGCTTTCTTT

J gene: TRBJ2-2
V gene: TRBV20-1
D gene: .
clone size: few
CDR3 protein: CSASDHAGELFF
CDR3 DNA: TGCAGTGCTAGCGACCATGCCGGGGAGCTGTTTTTT

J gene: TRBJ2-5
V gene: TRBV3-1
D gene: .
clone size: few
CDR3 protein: CASSQARQETRRETQYF
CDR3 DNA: TGTGCCAGCAGCCAAGCCCGACAAGAGACTAGGCGAGAGACCCAGTACTTC

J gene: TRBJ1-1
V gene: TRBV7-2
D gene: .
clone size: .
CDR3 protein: CASSSPGLGAFF
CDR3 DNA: TGTGCCAGCAGCTCCCCTGGTCTAGGAGCTTTCTTT

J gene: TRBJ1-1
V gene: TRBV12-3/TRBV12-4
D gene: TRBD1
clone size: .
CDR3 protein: CASSRKDRGTEAFF
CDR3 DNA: TGTGCCAGCAGTAGAAAGGACAGGGGCACTGAAGCTTTCTTT

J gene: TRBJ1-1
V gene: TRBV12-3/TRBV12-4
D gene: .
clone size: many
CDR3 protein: CASSSGSWGAFF
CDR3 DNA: TGTGCCAGCAGTTCGGGTTCTTGGGGGGCTTTCTTT

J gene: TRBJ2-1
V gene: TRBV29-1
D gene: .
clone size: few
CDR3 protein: CSVGRQGHHNEQFF
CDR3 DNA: TGCAGCGTTGGGAGGCAGGGACACCACAATGAGCAGTTCTTC

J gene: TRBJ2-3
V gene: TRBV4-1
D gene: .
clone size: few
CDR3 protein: CASSQDGREYGTDTQYF
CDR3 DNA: TGCGCCAGCAGCCAAGATGGCAGGGAATACGGCACAGATACGCAGTATTTT

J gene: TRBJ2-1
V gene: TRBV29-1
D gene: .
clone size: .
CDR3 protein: CSVLGLVGDEQFF
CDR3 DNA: TGCAGCGTTCTTGGGCTAGTGGGTGATGAGCAGTTCTTC

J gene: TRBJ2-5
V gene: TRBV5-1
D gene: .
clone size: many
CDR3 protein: CASSQDGDQETQYF
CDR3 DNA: TGCGCCAGCAGCCAAGACGGGGACCAAGAGACCCAGTACTTC

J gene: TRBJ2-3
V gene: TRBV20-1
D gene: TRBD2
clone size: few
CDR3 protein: CSAGVGGAQYF
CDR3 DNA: TGCAGTGCCGGCGTGGGAGGGGCGCAGTATTTT

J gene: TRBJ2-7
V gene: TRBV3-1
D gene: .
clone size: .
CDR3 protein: CASSGTRAYEQYF
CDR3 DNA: TGTGCCAGCAGCGGGACCCGTGCCTACGAGCAGTACTTC

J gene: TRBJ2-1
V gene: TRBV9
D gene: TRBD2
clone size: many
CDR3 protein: CASSVGYGGRVNEQFF
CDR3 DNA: TGTGCCAGCAGCGTAGGTTATGGCGGGAGGGTCAATGAGCAGTTCTTC

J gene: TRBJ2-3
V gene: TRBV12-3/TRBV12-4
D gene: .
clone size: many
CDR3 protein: CASSIVLGWGTDTQYF
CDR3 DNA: TGTGCCAGCAGCATCGTGTTAGGTTGGGGCACAGATACGCAGTATTTT

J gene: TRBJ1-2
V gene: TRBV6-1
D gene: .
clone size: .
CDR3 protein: CASSTTTSGFFWRGYTF
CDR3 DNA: TGTGCCAGCAGTACAACTACTTCAGGGTTTTTTTGGCGAGGCTACACCTTC